A selection of T cell receptor beta chains follows, all from one sample in a study of blood T cell repertoires in COVID-19. Assay used: immunoSEQ multiplex PCR; TCRdb lists only in-frame clones, some missing. Of 200,000 to 300,000 clones listed, about 88% are singletons. The sequenced sample consisted of peripheral blood. The receptors were gathered from a woman aged 55-70 years with COVID-19, enrolled during active disease. Both conserved end residues are part of each CDR3. Fields, in order: V gene, J gene, clone size, D gene, CDR3 protein, CDR3 DNA. A D gene is named only where the DNA matches it firmly. Clone size, where shown, is once, few, many, or a class for clones that have expanded.

v_call: TRBV7-9
j_call: TRBJ2-1
clone_size: once
d_call: TRBD1
cdr3_aa: CASSLFPTKTGGVYNEQFF
cdr3_nt: TGTGCCAGCAGCTTATTCCCAACAAAGACAGGGGGCGTCTACAATGAGCAGTTCTTC

v_call: TRBV7-2
j_call: TRBJ1-2
clone_size: -
d_call: -
cdr3_aa: CASSLSGWGGYTF
cdr3_nt: TGTGCCAGCAGCTTATCAGGGTGGGGTGGCTACACCTTC

v_call: TRBV5-1
j_call: TRBJ2-2
clone_size: -
d_call: TRBD1
cdr3_aa: CASSPGQGHTGELFF
cdr3_nt: TGCGCCAGCAGCCCGGGACAGGGACACACCGGGGAGCTGTTTTTT

v_call: TRBV6-1
j_call: TRBJ2-7
clone_size: -
d_call: TRBD1
cdr3_aa: CASSEYGTGLYEQYF
cdr3_nt: TGTGCCAGCAGTGAATACGGGACAGGGTTGTACGAGCAGTACTTC

v_call: TRBV10-3
j_call: TRBJ2-3
clone_size: -
d_call: TRBD2
cdr3_aa: CAINRLAGADTQYF
cdr3_nt: TGTGCCATCAACAGGCTAGCGGGGGCAGATACGCAGTATTTT

v_call: TRBV7-6
j_call: TRBJ2-2
clone_size: -
d_call: -
cdr3_aa: CASSRTVNTGELFF
cdr3_nt: TGTGCCAGCAGCCGGACAGTCAACACCGGGGAGCTGTTTTTT

v_call: TRBV3-1/TRBV3-2
j_call: TRBJ1-4
clone_size: -
d_call: -
cdr3_aa: CASSQDRRSEKLFF
cdr3_nt: TGTGCCAGCAGCCAAGATCGCCGTAGTGAAAAACTGTTTTTT

v_call: TRBV2
j_call: TRBJ2-7
clone_size: once
d_call: TRBD1
cdr3_aa: CASSGNRGATYEQYF
cdr3_nt: TGTGCCAGCAGTGGAAACAGGGGAGCGACCTACGAGCAGTACTTC

v_call: TRBV27
j_call: TRBJ1-4
clone_size: -
d_call: TRBD1
cdr3_aa: CASSFQPHRTGGKLFF
cdr3_nt: TGTGCCAGCAGTTTCCAACCTCACAGGACAGGAGGAAAACTGTTTTTT

v_call: TRBV7-2
j_call: TRBJ2-7
clone_size: -
d_call: -
cdr3_aa: CASSEAAYLSYEQYF
cdr3_nt: TGTGCCAGCAGCGAGGCAGCTTACCTCTCCTACGAGCAGTACTTC

v_call: TRBV7-2
j_call: TRBJ1-4
clone_size: once
d_call: -
cdr3_aa: CASSPAVWEKLFF
cdr3_nt: TGTGCCAGCAGCCCAGCGGTCTGGGAAAAACTGTTTTTT

v_call: TRBV5-1
j_call: TRBJ2-5
clone_size: -
d_call: -
cdr3_aa: CASSLYGQETQYF
cdr3_nt: TGCGCCAGCAGCTTGTACGGCCAAGAGACCCAGTACTTC

v_call: TRBV5-1
j_call: TRBJ1-1
clone_size: few
d_call: -
cdr3_aa: CASMEGQKNTEAFF
cdr3_nt: TGCGCCAGCATGGAAGGACAGAAGAACACTGAAGCTTTCTTT

v_call: TRBV10-3
j_call: TRBJ1-1
clone_size: -
d_call: -
cdr3_aa: CAISDGGATEAFF
cdr3_nt: TGTGCCATCAGTGACGGGGGAGCCACTGAAGCTTTCTTT

v_call: TRBV3-1/TRBV3-2
j_call: TRBJ2-2
clone_size: -
d_call: TRBD2
cdr3_aa: CASSQGGGVNTGELFF
cdr3_nt: TGTGCCAGCAGCCAAGGTGGGGGGGTCAACACCGGGGAGCTGTTTTTT

v_call: TRBV24-1
j_call: TRBJ2-1
clone_size: -
d_call: -
cdr3_aa: CATRGRRDSYNEQFF
cdr3_nt: TGTGCCACCAGGGGCCGGCGGGACTCCTACAATGAGCAGTTCTTC

v_call: TRBV27
j_call: TRBJ2-6
clone_size: -
d_call: TRBD2
cdr3_aa: CASRGAGAGANVLTF
cdr3_nt: TGTGCCAGCAGGGGAGCGGGGGCTGGGGCCAACGTCCTGACTTTC

v_call: TRBV27
j_call: TRBJ1-6
clone_size: -
d_call: -
cdr3_aa: CASSLGGAYNSPLHF
cdr3_nt: TGTGCCAGCAGTTTAGGGGGCGCCTATAATTCACCCCTCCACTTT

v_call: TRBV28
j_call: TRBJ1-6
clone_size: -
d_call: TRBD1
cdr3_aa: CASRVDRANSPLHF
cdr3_nt: TGTGCCAGCAGAGTTGACAGGGCAAATTCACCCCTCCACTTT

v_call: TRBV5-4
j_call: TRBJ2-7
clone_size: -
d_call: TRBD2
cdr3_aa: CASSPDLAGGPHEQYF
cdr3_nt: TGTGCCAGCAGCCCCGACCTAGCGGGAGGGCCCCACGAGCAGTACTTC

v_call: TRBV6-5
j_call: TRBJ2-3
clone_size: -
d_call: -
cdr3_aa: CASSLTDTQYF
cdr3_nt: TGTGCCAGCAGTCTTACAGATACGCAGTATTTT

v_call: TRBV28
j_call: TRBJ1-2
clone_size: -
d_call: -
cdr3_aa: CASSAGRNYGYTF
cdr3_nt: TGTGCCAGCAGTGCGGGAAGAAACTATGGCTACACCTTC

v_call: TRBV11-2
j_call: TRBJ1-5
clone_size: -
d_call: -
cdr3_aa: CASSRTVNQPQHF
cdr3_nt: TGTGCCAGCAGTCGGACAGTCAATCAGCCCCAGCATTTT

v_call: TRBV6-4
j_call: TRBJ1-6
clone_size: once
d_call: -
cdr3_aa: CASRDTNDNSPLHF
cdr3_nt: TGTGCCAGCCGGGACACCAACGACAATTCACCCCTCCACTTT

v_call: TRBV19
j_call: TRBJ2-5
clone_size: -
d_call: TRBD2
cdr3_aa: CASGPLAGEETQYF
cdr3_nt: TGTGCCAGCGGGCCCTTAGCGGGAGAAGAGACCCAGTACTTC

v_call: TRBV19
j_call: TRBJ2-1
clone_size: -
d_call: TRBD2
cdr3_aa: CASSIGRLAGGGEQFF
cdr3_nt: TGTGCCAGTAGTATAGGTCGACTAGCGGGAGGGGGTGAGCAGTTCTTC

v_call: TRBV7-3
j_call: TRBJ2-1
clone_size: -
d_call: TRBD2
cdr3_aa: CASSESGRVYNEQFF
cdr3_nt: TGTGCCAGCAGCGAGAGCGGGAGGGTCTACAATGAGCAGTTCTTC

v_call: TRBV5-4
j_call: TRBJ1-4
clone_size: few
d_call: TRBD1
cdr3_aa: CASSRQGSENEKLFF
cdr3_nt: TGTGCCAGCAGCCGACAGGGGAGTGAGAATGAAAAACTGTTTTTT